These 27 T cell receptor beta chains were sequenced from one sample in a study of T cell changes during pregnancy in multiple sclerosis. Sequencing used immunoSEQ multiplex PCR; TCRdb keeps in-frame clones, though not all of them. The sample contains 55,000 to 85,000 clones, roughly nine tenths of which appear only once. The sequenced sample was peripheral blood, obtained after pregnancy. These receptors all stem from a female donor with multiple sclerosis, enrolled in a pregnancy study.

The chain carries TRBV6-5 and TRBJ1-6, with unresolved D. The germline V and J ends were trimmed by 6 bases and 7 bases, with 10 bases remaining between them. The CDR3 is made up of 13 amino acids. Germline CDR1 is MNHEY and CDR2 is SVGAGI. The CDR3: CASRMYTNSPLHF. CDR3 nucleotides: TGTGCCAGCAGAATGTACACCAATTCACCCCTCCACTTT.

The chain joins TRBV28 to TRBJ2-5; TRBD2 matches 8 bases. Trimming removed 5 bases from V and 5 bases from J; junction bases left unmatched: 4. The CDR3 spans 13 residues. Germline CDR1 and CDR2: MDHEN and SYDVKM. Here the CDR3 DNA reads TGTGCCAGCAGTAGCGGGAGACGTGAGACCCAGTACTTC. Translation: CASSSGRRETQYF.

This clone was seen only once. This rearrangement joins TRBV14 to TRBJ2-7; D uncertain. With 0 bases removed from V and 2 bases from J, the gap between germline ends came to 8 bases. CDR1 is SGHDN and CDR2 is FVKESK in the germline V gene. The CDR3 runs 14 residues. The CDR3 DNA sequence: TGTGCCAGCAGCCAAGAAATAGCCACCTACGAGCAGTACTTC. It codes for CASSQEIATYEQYF.

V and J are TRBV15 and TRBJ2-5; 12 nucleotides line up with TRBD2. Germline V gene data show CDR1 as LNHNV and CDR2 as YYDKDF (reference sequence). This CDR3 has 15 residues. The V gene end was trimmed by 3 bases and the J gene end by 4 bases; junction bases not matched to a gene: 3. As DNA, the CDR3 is TGTGCCACCAGCAGGGCACTAGCGGGAGGAGAGACCCAGTACTTC. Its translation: CATSRALAGGETQYF.

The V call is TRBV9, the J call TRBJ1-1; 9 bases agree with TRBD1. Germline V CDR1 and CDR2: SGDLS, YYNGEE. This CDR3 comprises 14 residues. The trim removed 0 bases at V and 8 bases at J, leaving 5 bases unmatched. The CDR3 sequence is CASSVVLGQGEAFF. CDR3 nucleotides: TGTGCCAGCAGCGTAGTATTGGGACAGGGCGAAGCTTTCTTT.

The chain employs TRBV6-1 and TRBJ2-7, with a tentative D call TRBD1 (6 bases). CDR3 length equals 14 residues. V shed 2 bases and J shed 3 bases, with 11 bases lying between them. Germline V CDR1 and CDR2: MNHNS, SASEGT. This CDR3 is CASSESGALYEQYF. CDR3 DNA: TGTGCCAGCAGTGAATCAGGGGCTCTCTACGAGCAGTACTTC.

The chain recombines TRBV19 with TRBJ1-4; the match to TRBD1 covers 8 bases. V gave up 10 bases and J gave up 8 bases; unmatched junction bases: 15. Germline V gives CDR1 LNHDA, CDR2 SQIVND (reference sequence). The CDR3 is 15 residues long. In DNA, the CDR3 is TGTGCCACCCAACCTAGACAGGGGATAGAAGAAAAACTGTTTTTT. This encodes CATQPRQGIEEKLFF.

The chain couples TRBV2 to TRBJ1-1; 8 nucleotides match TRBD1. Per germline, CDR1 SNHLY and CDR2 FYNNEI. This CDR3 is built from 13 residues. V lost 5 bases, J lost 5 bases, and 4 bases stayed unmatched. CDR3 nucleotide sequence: TGTGCCAGCAGTACAGGGGGTGGGACTGAAGCTTTCTTT. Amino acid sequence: CASSTGGGTEAFF.

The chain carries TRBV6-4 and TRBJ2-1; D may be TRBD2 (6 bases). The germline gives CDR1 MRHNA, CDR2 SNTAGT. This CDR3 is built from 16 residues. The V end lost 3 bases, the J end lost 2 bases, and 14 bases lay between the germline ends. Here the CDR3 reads CASSESAGPTYNEQFF. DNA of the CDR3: TGTGCCAGCAGTGAATCGGCGGGGCCAACCTACAATGAGCAGTTCTTC.

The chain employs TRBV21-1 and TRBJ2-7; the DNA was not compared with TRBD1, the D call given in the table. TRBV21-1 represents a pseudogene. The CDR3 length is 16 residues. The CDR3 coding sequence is TGTGCCAGCAGCAAAGGGACAGGGGGTCATCCCTACGAGCAGTACTTC. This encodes CASSKGTGGHPYEQYF.

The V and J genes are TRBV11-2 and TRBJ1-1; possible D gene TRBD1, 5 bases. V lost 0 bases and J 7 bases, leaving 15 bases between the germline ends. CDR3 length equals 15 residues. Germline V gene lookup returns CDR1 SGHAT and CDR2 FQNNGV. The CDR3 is CASSLDQNLQGEAFF. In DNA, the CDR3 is TGTGCCAGCAGCTTAGATCAGAACCTTCAGGGTGAAGCTTTCTTT.

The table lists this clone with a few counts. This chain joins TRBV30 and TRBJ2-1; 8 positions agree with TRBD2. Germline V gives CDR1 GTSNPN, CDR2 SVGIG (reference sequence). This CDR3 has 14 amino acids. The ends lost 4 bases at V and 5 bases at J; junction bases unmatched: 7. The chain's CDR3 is CAWTPGLGDNEQFF. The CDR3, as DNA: TGTGCCTGGACTCCGGGACTAGGGGACAATGAGCAGTTCTTC.

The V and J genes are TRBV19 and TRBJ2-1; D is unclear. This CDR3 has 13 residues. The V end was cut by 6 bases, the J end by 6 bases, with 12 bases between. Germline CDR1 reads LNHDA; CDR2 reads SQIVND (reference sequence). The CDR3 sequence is CASRVPGLNEQFF. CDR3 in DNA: TGTGCCAGTAGGGTTCCAGGCCTCAATGAGCAGTTCTTC. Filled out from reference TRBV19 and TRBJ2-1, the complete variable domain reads DGGITQSPKYLFRKEGQNVTLSCEQNLNHDAMYWYRQDPGQGLRLIYYSQIVNDFQKGDIAEGYSVSREKKESFPLTVTSAQKNPTAFYLCASRVPGLNEQFFGPGTRLTVL.

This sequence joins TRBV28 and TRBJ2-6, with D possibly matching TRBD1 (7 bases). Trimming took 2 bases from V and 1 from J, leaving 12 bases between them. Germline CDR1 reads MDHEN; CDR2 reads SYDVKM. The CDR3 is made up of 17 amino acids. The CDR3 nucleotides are TGTGCCAGCAGTTTAGGTCAGGGGGGTTCTGGGGCCAACGTCCTGACTTTC. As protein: CASSLGQGGSGANVLTF.

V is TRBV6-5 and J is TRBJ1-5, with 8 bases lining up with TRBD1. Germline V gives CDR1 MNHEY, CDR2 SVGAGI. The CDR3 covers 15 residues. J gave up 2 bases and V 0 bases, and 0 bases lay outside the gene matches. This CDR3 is CASSYSTGGNQPQHF. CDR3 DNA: TGTGCCAGCAGTTACTCGACAGGGGGCAATCAGCCCCAGCATTTT.

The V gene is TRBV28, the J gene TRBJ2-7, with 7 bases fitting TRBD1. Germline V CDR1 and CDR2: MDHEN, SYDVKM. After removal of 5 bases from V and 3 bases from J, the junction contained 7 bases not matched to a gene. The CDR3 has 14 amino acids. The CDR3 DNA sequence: TGTGCCAGCAGTCCAGGACAGGCGAGCTACGAGCAGTACTTC. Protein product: CASSPGQASYEQYF.

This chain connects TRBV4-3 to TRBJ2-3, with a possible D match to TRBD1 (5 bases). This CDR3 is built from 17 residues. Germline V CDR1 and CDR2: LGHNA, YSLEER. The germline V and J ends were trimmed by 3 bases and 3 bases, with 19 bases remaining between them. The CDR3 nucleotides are TGCGCCAGCAGCCACAAGAACCACTCAGGGTCGACAGATACGCAGTATTTT. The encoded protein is CASSHKNHSGSTDTQYF.

CDR3 sequence reads: CASSLDRRNTGELFF. CDR3 sequence (DNA): TGCGCCAGCAGCTTGGACAGGCGTAACACCGGGGAGCTGTTTTTT. This chain connects TRBV5-1 to TRBJ2-2; D possibly corresponds to TRBD1 (5 bases). Trimming pared 0 bases from V and 2 bases from J, leaving 8 bases between. Per germline, CDR1 SGHRS and CDR2 YFSETQ. This CDR3 contains 15 residues.

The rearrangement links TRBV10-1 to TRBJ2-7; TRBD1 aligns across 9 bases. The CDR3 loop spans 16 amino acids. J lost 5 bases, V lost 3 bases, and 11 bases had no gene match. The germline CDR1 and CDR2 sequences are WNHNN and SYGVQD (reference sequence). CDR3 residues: CASSEPSGTGLNEQYF. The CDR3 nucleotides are TGCGCCAGCAGTGAACCCTCCGGGACAGGGCTTAACGAGCAGTACTTC.

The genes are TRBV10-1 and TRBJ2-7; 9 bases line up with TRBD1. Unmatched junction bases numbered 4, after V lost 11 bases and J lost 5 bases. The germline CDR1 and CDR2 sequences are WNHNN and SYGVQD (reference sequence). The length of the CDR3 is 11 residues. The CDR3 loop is CARGTGHEQYF. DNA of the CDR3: TGCGCCCGGGGGACAGGGCACGAGCAGTACTTC.

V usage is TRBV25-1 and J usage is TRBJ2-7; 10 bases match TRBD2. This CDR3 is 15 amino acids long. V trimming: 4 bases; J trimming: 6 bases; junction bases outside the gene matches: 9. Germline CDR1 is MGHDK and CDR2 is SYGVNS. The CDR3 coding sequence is TGTGCCAGCAGTGCGCCTAGCGGGAGAAACGGCGAGCAGTACTTC. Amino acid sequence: CASSAPSGRNGEQYF.

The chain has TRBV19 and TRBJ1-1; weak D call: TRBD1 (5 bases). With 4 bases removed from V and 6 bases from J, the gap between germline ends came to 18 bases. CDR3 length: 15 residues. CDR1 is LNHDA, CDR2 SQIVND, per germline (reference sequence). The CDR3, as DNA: TGTGCCAGTAGTACCCCGGCGGGGGGTTGGGCTGAAGCTTTCTTT. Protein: CASSTPAGGWAEAFF.

CDR3 sequence (DNA): TGTGCCAGCAGTAGGTATGGGGGGGATACGCAGTATTTT. The encoded protein is CASSRYGGDTQYF. V gene TRBV27 combines with J gene TRBJ2-3; possibly TRBD2 for D (6 bases). Deletions cut 5 bases from V and 6 bases from J, with 12 bases between. In germline, CDR1 is MNHEY, CDR2 SMNVEV (reference sequence). The CDR3 sequence is 13 residues long.

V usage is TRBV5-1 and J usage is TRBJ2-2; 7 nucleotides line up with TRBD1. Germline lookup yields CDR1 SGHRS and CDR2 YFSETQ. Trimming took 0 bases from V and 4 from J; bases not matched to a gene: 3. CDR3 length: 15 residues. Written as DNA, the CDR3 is TGCGCCAGCAGCTTGGTTACAGGGGCCACCGGGGAGCTGTTTTTT. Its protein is CASSLVTGATGELFF.

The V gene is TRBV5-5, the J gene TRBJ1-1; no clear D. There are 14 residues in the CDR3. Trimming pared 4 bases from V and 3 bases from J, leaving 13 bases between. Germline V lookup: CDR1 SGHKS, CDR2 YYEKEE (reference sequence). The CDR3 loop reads CASSAGGIDTEAFF. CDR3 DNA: TGTGCCAGCAGCGCGGGAGGGATTGACACTGAAGCTTTCTTT.

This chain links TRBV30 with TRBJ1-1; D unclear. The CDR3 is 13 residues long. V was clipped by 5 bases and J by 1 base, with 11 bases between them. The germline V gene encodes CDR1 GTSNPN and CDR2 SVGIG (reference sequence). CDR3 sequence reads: CAWQQSPNTEAFF. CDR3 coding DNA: TGTGCCTGGCAACAGTCCCCGAACACTGAAGCTTTCTTT.

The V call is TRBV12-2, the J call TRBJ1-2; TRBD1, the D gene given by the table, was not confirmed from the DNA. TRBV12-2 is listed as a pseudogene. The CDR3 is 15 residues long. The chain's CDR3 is CASRLTGQGNYGYTF. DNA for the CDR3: TGTGCAAGTCGCTTGACCGGACAGGGCAACTATGGCTACACCTTC.